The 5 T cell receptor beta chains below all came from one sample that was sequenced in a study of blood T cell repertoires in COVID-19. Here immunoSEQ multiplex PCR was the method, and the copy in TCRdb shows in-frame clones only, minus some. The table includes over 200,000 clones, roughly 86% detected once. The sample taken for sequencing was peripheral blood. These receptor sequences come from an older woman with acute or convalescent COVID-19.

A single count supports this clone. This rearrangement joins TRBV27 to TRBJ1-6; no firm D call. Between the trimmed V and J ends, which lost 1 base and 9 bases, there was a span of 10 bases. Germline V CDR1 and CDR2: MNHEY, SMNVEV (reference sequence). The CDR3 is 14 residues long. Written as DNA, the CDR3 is TGTGCCAGCAGTTTATGGGGAGATGCTTCACCCCTCCACTTT. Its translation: CASSLWGDASPLHF.

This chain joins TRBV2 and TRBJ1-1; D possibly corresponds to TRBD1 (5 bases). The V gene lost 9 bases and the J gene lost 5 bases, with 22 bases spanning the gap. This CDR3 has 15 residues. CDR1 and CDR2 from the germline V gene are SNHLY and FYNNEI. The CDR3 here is CASERAQGPRTEAFF. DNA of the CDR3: TGTGCCAGTGAAAGGGCGCAGGGCCCTCGGACTGAAGCTTTCTTT.

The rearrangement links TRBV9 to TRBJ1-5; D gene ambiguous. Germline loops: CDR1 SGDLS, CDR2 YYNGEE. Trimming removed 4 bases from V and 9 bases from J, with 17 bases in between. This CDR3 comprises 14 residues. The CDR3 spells CASSSELVDGPQHF. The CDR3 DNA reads TGTGCCAGCAGCTCCGAACTAGTGGACGGGCCCCAGCATTTT.

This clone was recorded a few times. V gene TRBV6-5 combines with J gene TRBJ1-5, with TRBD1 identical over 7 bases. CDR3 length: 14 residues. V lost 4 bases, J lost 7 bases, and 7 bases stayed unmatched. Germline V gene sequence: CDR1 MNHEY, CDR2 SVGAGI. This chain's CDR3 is CASSSDRDGQPQHF. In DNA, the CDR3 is TGTGCCAGCAGTTCCGACAGGGATGGGCAGCCCCAGCATTTT.

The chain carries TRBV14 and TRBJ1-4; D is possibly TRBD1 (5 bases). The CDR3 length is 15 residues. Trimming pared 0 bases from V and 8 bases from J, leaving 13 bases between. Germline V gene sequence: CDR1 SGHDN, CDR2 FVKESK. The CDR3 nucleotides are TGTGCCAGCAGCCAAGAAGGGGCCACGACCGAAAAACTGTTTTTT. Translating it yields CASSQEGATTEKLFF. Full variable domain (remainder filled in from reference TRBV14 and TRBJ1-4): EAGVTQFPSHSVIEKGQTVTLRCDPISGHDNLYWYRRVMGKEIKFLLHFVKESKQDESGMPNNRFLAERTGGTYSTLKVQPAELEDSGVYFCASSQEGATTEKLFFGSGTQLSVL.